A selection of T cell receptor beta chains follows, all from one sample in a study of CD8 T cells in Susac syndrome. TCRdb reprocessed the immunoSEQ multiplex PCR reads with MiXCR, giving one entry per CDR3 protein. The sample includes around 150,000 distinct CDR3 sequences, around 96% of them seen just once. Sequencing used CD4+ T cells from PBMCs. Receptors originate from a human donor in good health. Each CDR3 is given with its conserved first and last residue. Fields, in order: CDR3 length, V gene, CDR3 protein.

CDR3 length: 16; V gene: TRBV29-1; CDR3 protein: CSAGAPGHSGANVLTF
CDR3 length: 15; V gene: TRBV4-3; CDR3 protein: CASSRLGGEGTEAFF
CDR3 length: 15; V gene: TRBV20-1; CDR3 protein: CSARDGSGGFNEQFF
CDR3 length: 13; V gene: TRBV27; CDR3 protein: CASSWGEATEAFF
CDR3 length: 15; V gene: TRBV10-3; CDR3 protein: CAISESARALWGYTF
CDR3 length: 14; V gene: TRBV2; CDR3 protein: CASSKTGEGSPLHF
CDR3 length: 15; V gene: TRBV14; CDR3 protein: CASSQPGHPTDTQYF
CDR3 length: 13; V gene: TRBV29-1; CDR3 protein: CSVQGGMNTEAFF
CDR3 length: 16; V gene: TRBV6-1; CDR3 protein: CASTGQGYYSNQPQHF
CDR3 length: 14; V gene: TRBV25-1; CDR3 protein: CASSDDRGGEKLFF
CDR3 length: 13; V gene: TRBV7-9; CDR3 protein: CASSFSGRETQYF
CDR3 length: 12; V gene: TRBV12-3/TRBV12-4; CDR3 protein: CASSFMGSELFF
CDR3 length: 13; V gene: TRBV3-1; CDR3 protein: CASSPTGVGGYTF
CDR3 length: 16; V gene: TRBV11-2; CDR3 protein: CASSLGAVARQETQYF
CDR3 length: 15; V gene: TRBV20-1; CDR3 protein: CSARDRRRGYTEAFF